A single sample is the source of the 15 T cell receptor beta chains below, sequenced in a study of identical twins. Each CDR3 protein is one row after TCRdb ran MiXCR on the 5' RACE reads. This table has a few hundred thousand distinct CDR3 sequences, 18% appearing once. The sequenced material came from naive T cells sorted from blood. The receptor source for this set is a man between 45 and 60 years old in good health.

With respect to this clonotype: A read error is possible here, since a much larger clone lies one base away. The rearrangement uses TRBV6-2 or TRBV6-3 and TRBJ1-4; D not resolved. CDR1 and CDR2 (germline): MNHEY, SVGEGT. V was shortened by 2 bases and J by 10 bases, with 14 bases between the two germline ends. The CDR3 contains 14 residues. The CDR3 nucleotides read TGTGCCAGCAGTTACCGGGTTTTTGCGGGAAAACTGTTTTTT. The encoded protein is CASSYRVFAGKLFF.

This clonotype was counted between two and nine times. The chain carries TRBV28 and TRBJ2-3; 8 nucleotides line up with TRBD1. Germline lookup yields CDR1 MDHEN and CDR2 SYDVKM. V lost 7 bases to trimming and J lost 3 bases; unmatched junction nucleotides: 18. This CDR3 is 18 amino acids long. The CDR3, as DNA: TGTGCCAGCACCCTCTCCTCTCCCGGACAGGGAGGTACAGATACGCAGTATTTT. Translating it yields CASTLSSPGQGGTDTQYF.

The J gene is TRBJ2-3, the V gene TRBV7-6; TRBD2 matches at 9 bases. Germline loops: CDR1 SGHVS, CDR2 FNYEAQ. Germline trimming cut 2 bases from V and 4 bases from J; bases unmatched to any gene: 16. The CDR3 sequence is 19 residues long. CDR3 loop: CASSLLGSGGSLAPDTQYF. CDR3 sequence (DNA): TGTGCCAGCAGCTTATTAGGAAGCGGGGGGTCCCTTGCTCCAGATACGCAGTATTTT.

The CDR3 DNA reads as TGTGCCATCAGTGAGTCGGGCCCTAGCGGGAGGCTTACCGGTACGCAGTATTTT. It codes for CAISESGPSGRLTGTQYF. This chain links TRBV10-3 with TRBJ2-3; 11 bases are shared with TRBD2. Germline V CDR1 and CDR2: ENHRY, SYGVKD. The CDR3 runs 18 residues. J lost 8 bases, V lost 0 bases, and 13 bases had no gene match.

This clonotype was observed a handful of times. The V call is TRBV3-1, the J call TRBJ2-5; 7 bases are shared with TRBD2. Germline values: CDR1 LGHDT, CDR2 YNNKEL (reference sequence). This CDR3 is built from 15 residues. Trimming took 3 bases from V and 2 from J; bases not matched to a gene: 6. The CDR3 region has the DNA TGTGCCAGCAGCCACCACGGAGCGGGGCAAGAGACCCAGTACTTC. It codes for CASSHHGAGQETQYF.

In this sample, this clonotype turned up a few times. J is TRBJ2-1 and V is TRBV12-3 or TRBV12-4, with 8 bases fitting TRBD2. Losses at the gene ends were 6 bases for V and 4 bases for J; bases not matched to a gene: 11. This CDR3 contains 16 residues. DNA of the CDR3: TGTGCCAGCAGACTCAGCGGGGGCCCACGTTACAATGAGCAGTTCTTC. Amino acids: CASRLSGGPRYNEQFF.

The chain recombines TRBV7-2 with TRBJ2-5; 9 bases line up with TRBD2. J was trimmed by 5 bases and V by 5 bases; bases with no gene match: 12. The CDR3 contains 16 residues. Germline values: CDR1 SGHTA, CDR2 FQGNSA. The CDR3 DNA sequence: TGTGCCAGCAGCGGGGCGACCGGGACTAGCAGCGAGACCCAGTACTTC. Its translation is CASSGATGTSSETQYF. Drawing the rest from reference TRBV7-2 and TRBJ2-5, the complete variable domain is GAGVSQSPSNKVTEKGKDVELRCDPISGHTALYWYRQSLGQGLEFLIYFQGNSAPDKSGLPSDRFSAERTGGSVSTLTIQRTQQEDSAVYLCASSGATGTSSETQYFGPGTRLLVL.

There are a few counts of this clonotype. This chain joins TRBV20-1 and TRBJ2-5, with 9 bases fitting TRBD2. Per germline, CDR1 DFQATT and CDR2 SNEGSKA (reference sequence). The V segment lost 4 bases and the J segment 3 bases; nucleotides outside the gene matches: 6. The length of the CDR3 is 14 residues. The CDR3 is CSAIEGGGEETQYF. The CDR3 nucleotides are TGCAGTGCTATCGAAGGCGGGGGGGAAGAGACCCAGTACTTC.

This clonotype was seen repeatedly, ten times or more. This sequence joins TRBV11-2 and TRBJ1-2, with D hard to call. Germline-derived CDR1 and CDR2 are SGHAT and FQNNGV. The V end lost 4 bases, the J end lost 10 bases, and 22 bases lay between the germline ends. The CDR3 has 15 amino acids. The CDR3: CASSSPNRARRPYTF. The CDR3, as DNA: TGTGCCAGCAGCTCCCCCAATCGCGCCCGGCGACCCTACACCTTC.

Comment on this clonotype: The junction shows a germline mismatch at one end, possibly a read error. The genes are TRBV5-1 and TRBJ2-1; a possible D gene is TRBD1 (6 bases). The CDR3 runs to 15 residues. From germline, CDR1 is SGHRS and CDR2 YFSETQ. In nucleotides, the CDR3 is TGCGCCAGCAGCTTGGAGGGACAAGGTTACAGTGAGCAGTTCTTC. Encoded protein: CASSLEGQGYSEQFF.

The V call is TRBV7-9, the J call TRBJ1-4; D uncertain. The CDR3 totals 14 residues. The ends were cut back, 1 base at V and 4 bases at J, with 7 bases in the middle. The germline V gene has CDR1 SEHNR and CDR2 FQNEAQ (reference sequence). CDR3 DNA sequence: TGTGCCAGCAGCTTAGGAGAGGTTAATGAAAAACTGTTTTTT. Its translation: CASSLGEVNEKLFF.

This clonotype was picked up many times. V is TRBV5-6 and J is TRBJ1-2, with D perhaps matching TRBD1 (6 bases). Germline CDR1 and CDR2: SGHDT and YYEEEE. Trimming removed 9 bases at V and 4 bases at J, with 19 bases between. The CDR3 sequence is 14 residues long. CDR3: CATGTAGQLYGYTF. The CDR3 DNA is TGTGCCACCGGGACGGCGGGACAACTCTATGGCTACACCTTC.

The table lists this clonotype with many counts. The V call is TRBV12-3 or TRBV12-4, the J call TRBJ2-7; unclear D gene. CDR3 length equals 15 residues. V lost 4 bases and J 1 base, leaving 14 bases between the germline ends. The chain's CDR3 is CASSSTWTNSYEQYF. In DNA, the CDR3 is TGTGCCAGCAGTTCAACTTGGACCAATTCCTACGAGCAGTACTTC.

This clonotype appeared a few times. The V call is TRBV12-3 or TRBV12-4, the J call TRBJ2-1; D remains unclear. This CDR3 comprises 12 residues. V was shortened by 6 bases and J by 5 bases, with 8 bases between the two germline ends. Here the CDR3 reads CASSSPDNEQFF. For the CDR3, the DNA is TGTGCCAGCAGCTCACCTGACAATGAGCAGTTCTTC.

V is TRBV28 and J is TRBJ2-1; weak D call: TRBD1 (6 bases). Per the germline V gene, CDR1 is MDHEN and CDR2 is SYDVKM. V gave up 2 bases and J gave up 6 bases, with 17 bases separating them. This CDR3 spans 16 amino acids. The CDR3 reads CASSLAGTSPPNEQFF. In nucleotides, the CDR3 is TGTGCCAGCAGTTTAGCCGGGACAAGTCCCCCCAATGAGCAGTTCTTC.